A single sample is the source of the 18 T cell receptor beta chains below, sequenced in a study of molecular identifiers for immune sequencing clone quantification. One entry per CDR3 protein, called by TCRdb with MiXCR from the PCR reads. The table records around 460,000 distinct CDR3 sequences, about 25% of them present only once. The sample was naive CD8+ T cells from blood, with Jurkat cell RNA spiked in. Indicated subset: FACS-sorted CD8+CD4-CCR7+CD45RA+ naive T cells. The receptors come from a human donor in good health. Some libraries in this study had Jurkat cell RNA spiked in.

This clonotype occurred many times. This sequence joins TRBV24-1 and TRBJ2-1, with unresolved D. This CDR3 has 13 amino acids. Per the germline V gene, CDR1 is KGHDR and CDR2 is SFDVKD. Trimming stripped 2 bases from V and 7 bases from J, with 8 bases between. This chain's CDR3 is CATSDSGWNEQFF. CDR3 nucleotide sequence: TGTGCCACCAGTGATTCTGGCTGGAATGAGCAGTTCTTC.

This clonotype was observed a few times. The chain links TRBV4-3 to TRBJ2-1, with 8 bases that match TRBD2. CDR1 and CDR2 (germline): LGHNA, YSLEER. The CDR3 consists of 15 residues. After removal of 1 base from V and 4 bases from J, the junction contained 3 bases not matched to a gene. The CDR3 region is CASSQGGGNYNEQFF. CDR3 sequence (DNA): TGCGCCAGCAGCCAAGGCGGGGGGAATTACAATGAGCAGTTCTTC.

This clonotype has more than one count but fewer than ten. The genes are TRBV6-5 and TRBJ1-1; D uncertain. The germline gives CDR1 MNHEY, CDR2 SVGAGI. V shed 5 bases and J shed 0 bases, with 7 bases lying between them. This CDR3 spans 13 amino acids. In DNA, the CDR3 is TGTGCCAGCAGTCAGCACCTGAACACTGAAGCTTTCTTT. Translated, it gives CASSQHLNTEAFF.

This clonotype was seen a handful of times. The chain is built from TRBV19 and TRBJ2-1, with 14 nucleotides matching TRBD2. The ends lost 10 bases at V and 4 bases at J; junction bases unmatched: 9. Germline V CDR1 and CDR2: LNHDA, SQIVND (reference sequence). CDR3 length equals 16 residues. This chain's CDR3 is CATSATSGGAYNEQFF. In DNA, the CDR3 is TGTGCCACCTCGGCGACTAGCGGGGGGGCATACAATGAGCAGTTCTTC.

This CDR3 is CASSQVANGETQYF. For the CDR3, the DNA is TGCGCCAGCAGCCAAGTTGCCAATGGAGAGACCCAGTACTTC. The V and J genes are TRBV4-1 and TRBJ2-5; D uncertain. The CDR3 totals 14 residues. Trimming shortened V by 1 base and J by 4 bases, and 10 bases separated the two germline ends. Germline V gives CDR1 MGHRA, CDR2 YSYEKL.

The chain recombines TRBV11-2 with TRBJ1-2, with 7 nucleotides matching TRBD1. Trimming removed 6 bases from V and 4 bases from J; junction bases left unmatched: 2. Germline values: CDR1 SGHAT, CDR2 FQNNGV. The CDR3 runs 12 residues. Here the CDR3 reads CASRGTAYGYTF. The CDR3, as DNA: TGTGCCAGCAGGGGGACAGCCTATGGCTACACCTTC.

With regard to this clonotype: With a much larger clone just one base away, this may be a read error. The gene calls are TRBV23-1 and TRBJ2-5; TRBD1 is a possible D gene (6 bases). TRBV23-1 is reported as an ORF; its role is uncertain. V lost 3 bases to trimming and J lost 9 bases, with 17 bases between them. This CDR3 has 14 residues. The CDR3 sequence: CASSQSGEKEPQYF. The DNA for the CDR3 is TGCGCCAGCAGTCAGTCAGGGGAGAAGGAGCCCCAGTACTTC.

There are a few counts of this clonotype. J is TRBJ2-2 and V is TRBV9; D possibly uses TRBD1 or TRBD2 (5 bases each). CDR1 SGDLS and CDR2 YYNGEE come from the germline V gene. The germline V and J ends were trimmed by 0 bases and 7 bases, with 16 bases remaining between them. The CDR3 length is 16 residues. The CDR3 nucleotides read TGTGCCAGCAGCGTAGGCAGGGACGGATTACTCGGGGAGCTGTTTTTT. Its translation is CASSVGRDGLLGELFF.

With respect to this clonotype: A clone one base away is much larger, so this may be a read error. This chain uses TRBV28 with TRBJ2-7; TRBD1 might be the D (6 bases). CDR3 size: 15 residues. Germline values: CDR1 MDHEN, CDR2 SYDVKM. The DNA for the CDR3 is TGTGCCGGCAGTACCAGGGGTCCGAGCTCCTACGAGCAGTACTTC. Protein sequence: CAGSTRGPSSYEQYF.

This clonotype was seen repeatedly, ten times or more. The V call is TRBV19, the J call TRBJ2-3; maybe TRBD1 (5 bases). V was pared by 8 bases and J by 4 bases, with 19 bases between. Germline CDR1 reads LNHDA; CDR2 reads SQIVND (reference sequence). The CDR3 extends over 15 amino acids. CDR3 sequence (DNA): TGTGCCAGTCGCTGGGGCCCTGGGAACCCAGATACGCAGTATTTT. Encoded protein: CASRWGPGNPDTQYF. Together with reference TRBV19 and TRBJ2-3, the CDR3 gives the full variable domain: DGGITQSPKYLFRKEGQNVTLSCEQNLNHDAMYWYRQDPGQGLRLIYYSQIVNDFQKGDIAEGYSVSREKKESFPLTVTSAQKNPTAFYLCASRWGPGNPDTQYFGPGTRLTVL.

This clonotype was counted at least ten times. The chain employs TRBV7-2 and TRBJ2-3; 10 bases align to TRBD2. V shed 1 base, J shed 2 bases, and the junction held 12 bases outside the gene matches. CDR3 length equals 19 residues. The germline V gene has CDR1 SGHTA and CDR2 FQGNSA. Written as DNA, the CDR3 is TGTGCCAGCAGCTTAGTCCCGGGACTAGCGCCAACTCCCACAGATACGCAGTATTTT. Translation: CASSLVPGLAPTPTDTQYF. Full variable domain (missing parts from reference TRBV7-2 and TRBJ2-3): GAGVSQSPSNKVTEKGKDVELRCDPISGHTALYWYRQSLGQGLEFLIYFQGNSAPDKSGLPSDRFSAERTGGSVSTLTIQRTQQEDSAVYLCASSLVPGLAPTPTDTQYFGPGTRLTVL.

The V call is TRBV21-1, the J call TRBJ2-2; the D segment call TRBD1 is taken from the table without a DNA check. TRBV21-1 is given as a pseudogene. This CDR3 has 16 residues. CDR3 in amino acids: CASSRAARVLTGELFF. CDR3 DNA: TGTGCCAGCAGTCGCGCAGCCAGGGTGCTCACCGGGGAGCTGTTTTTT.

Points on this clonotype: A much bigger clone sits one base away, suggesting this may be a read error. The CDR3 loop reads CGARPGTSEITDTQYF. DNA for the CDR3: TGCGGTGCTCGACCCGGGACTAGCGAGATCACAGATACGCAGTATTTT. The chain links TRBV20-1 to TRBJ2-3; 10 nucleotides align to TRBD2. Germline V gene sequence: CDR1 DFQATT, CDR2 SNEGSKA (reference sequence). This CDR3 contains 16 residues.

This clonotype has only a few counts. The CDR3 nucleotides are TGTGCCAGTAGTATCCTACAGACAGCCCTCCATGGCTACACCTTC. Residues: CASSILQTALHGYTF. V gene TRBV19 combines with J gene TRBJ1-2; D is possibly TRBD1 (5 bases). Trimming pared 3 bases from V and 6 bases from J, leaving 17 bases between. The CDR3 totals 15 residues. Germline CDR1 reads LNHDA; CDR2 reads SQIVND (reference sequence).

J is TRBJ1-5 and V is TRBV7-6; D is unclear. Trimming shortened V by 5 bases and J by 9 bases, and 11 bases separated the two germline ends. The V gene's germline CDR1 is SGHVS and CDR2 FNYEAQ. The CDR3 spans 12 residues. The CDR3 DNA follows: TGTGCCAGCAGCCCTCGTTCCGGGCCCCAGCATTTT. Translation: CASSPRSGPQHF.

In this sample, this clonotype turned up a few times. This rearrangement joins TRBV12-3 or TRBV12-4 to TRBJ1-1, with TRBD1 identical over 7 bases. The CDR3 loop spans 15 amino acids. The trim removed 6 bases at V and 5 bases at J, leaving 12 bases unmatched. The CDR3 nucleotides read TGTGCCAGCAGGGGGCAGGGGGGAACATTTACTGAAGCTTTCTTT. Translating gives CASRGQGGTFTEAFF.

V gene TRBV11-2 combines with J gene TRBJ2-1, with TRBD2 identical over 8 bases. Germline values: CDR1 SGHAT, CDR2 FQNNGV. The CDR3 runs 15 residues. The J segment lost 2 bases and the V segment lost 8 bases, leaving 8 bases of the junction unmatched. The CDR3 reads CASRSRTSPYNEQFF. The CDR3 nucleotides read TGTGCCAGCCGCTCACGGACTAGCCCCTACAATGAGCAGTTCTTC.

This clonotype has more than one count but fewer than ten. This rearrangement joins TRBV19 to TRBJ1-5; D is unclear. The CDR3 spans 13 residues. V was cut by 5 bases and J by 5 bases, with 10 bases left in between. Germline CDR1 and CDR2: LNHDA and SQIVND (reference sequence). CDR3 loop: CASSEEGHQPQHF. The CDR3 DNA reads as TGTGCCAGTAGTGAGGAGGGCCATCAGCCCCAGCATTTT.